A single sample is the source of the 26 T cell receptor beta chains below, sequenced in a study of T cell repertoires in cytomegalovirus infection (dated by TCRdb to between 2019 and 2020). No antigen is known for these receptors. Data came from an Illumina HiSeq 1500. The public reads were reprocessed in TCRdb via fastp at Q25 and MiXCR, keeping in-frame beta chains. Entries that share a CDR3 protein sequence are merged under the most common genes and DNA. Across this sample there are about 770,000 distinct CDR3 sequences, with 25% to 30% seen only once. The top ten hold around 14% of the sample. The intended sense of this specimen's treatment or condition label: in vitro stimulation with specific CMV peptide epitopes to enrich CMV-specific T cells. Specimen: cultured CD8+ T cells from PBMCs, collected from culture after CMV antigen stimulation. The receptors derive from a human donor in good health (CMV status not recorded). Some clones in this sample may be carry-over from other donors' samples.

The chain recombines TRBV4-1 with TRBJ2-3; TRBD2 is a possible D gene (6 bases). The V and J ends lost 3 bases and 0 bases respectively, with 13 bases between them. Germline values: CDR1 MGHRA, CDR2 YSYEKL. The CDR3 extends over 16 amino acids. In DNA form, the CDR3 reads TGCGCCAGCAGCCATCCTAAGGGGACTAGCACAGATACGCAGTATTTT. Amino acids: CASSHPKGTSTDTQYF.

The chain uses TRBV6-6 and TRBJ2-6; D tentatively reads TRBD1 or TRBD2 (7 bases each). This CDR3 has 16 residues. Germline V gives CDR1 MNHNY, CDR2 SVGAGI (reference sequence). The V end was cut by 10 bases, the J end by 3 bases, with 19 bases between. CDR3 in amino acids: CAILGRGQGGANVLTF. The CDR3 DNA sequence: TGTGCCATCTTGGGGAGGGGGCAGGGTGGGGCCAACGTCCTGACTTTC.

This chain joins TRBV7-6 and TRBJ2-7; 7 nucleotides match TRBD1. Germline CDR1 SGHVS, CDR2 FNYEAQ. The CDR3 loop spans 16 amino acids. The V segment lost 0 bases and the J segment 2 bases; nucleotides outside the gene matches: 7. The CDR3 loop reads CASSLALGQETYEQYF. CDR3 nucleotide sequence: TGTGCCAGCAGCTTAGCTCTCGGACAGGAGACCTACGAGCAGTACTTC.

This clonotype was recorded a few times. The genes are TRBV12-3 or TRBV12-4 and TRBJ2-1, with 10 nucleotides matching TRBD2. This CDR3 is built from 17 residues. Trimming at V came to 6 bases and at J to 0 bases, leaving 8 bases not matched to a gene. The CDR3 region is CASSNERGGSSYNEQFF. The CDR3, as DNA: TGTGCCAGCAGCAACGAGCGGGGGGGGAGCTCCTACAATGAGCAGTTCTTC.

There are a few counts of this clonotype. The rearrangement joins TRBV27 to TRBJ2-1; a possible D gene is TRBD2 (5 bases). Germline-derived CDR1 and CDR2 are MNHEY and SMNVEV (reference sequence). CDR3 length equals 15 residues. V was trimmed by 4 bases and J by 6 bases, leaving 16 bases between them. This CDR3 is CASSSSGRRSNEQFF. CDR3 sequence (DNA): TGTGCCAGCAGTTCCAGCGGAAGGAGATCCAATGAGCAGTTCTTC.

This clonotype has a handful of counts. An end of the junction differs from the germline gene, which may be a read error. This chain joins TRBV29-1 and TRBJ2-1, with D perhaps matching TRBD2 (5 bases). Germline CDR1 and CDR2: SQVTM and ANQGSEA. The CDR3 covers 11 residues. CDR3 protein: CSVGNSGMQFF. CDR3 nucleotides: TGCAGCGTTGGTAATTCCGGGATGCAGTTCTTT.

This clonotype was found many times. The chain links TRBV7-8 to TRBJ2-7; possibly TRBD1 for D (5 bases). The CDR3 is made up of 16 amino acids. Trimming left V 1 base short and J 3 bases short, with 16 bases between. The germline V gene encodes CDR1 SGHVS and CDR2 FQNEAQ. The DNA of the CDR3 is TGTGCCAGCAGCTTAGTTTGGCCAGGGAATATCTACGAGCAGTACTTC. This codes for CASSLVWPGNIYEQYF.

V is TRBV27 and J is TRBJ1-5, with D possibly TRBD1 on 5 matching bases. Trimming removed 5 bases from V and 0 bases from J, with 11 bases in between. The CDR3 has 15 residues. Germline assignment: CDR1 MNHEY and CDR2 SMNVEV (reference sequence). CDR3 loop: CASSPWGNSNQPQHF. The CDR3 region has the DNA TGTGCCAGCAGTCCGTGGGGGAATAGCAATCAGCCCCAGCATTTT.

This clonotype was counted a few times. The rearrangement joins TRBV9 to TRBJ2-1; 8 nucleotides match TRBD1. The junction had 11 bases not matched to a gene; V was cut back by 5 bases and J by 1 base. Germline V gives CDR1 SGDLS, CDR2 YYNGEE. The CDR3 spans 17 residues. CDR3: CASRGTGSNWSYNEQFF. The CDR3 DNA sequence: TGTGCCAGCAGGGGGACAGGTTCAAATTGGTCCTACAATGAGCAGTTCTTC.

In its sample, this clonotype was seen once. Here the CDR3 reads CASSLGTGPSTDTQYF. CDR3 DNA sequence: TGCGCCAGCAGCCTGGGGACAGGACCTAGCACAGATACGCAGTATTTT. The chain combines TRBV5-1 with TRBJ2-3, with TRBD1 matching 8 bases. V was pared by 4 bases and J by 0 bases, with 7 bases of the junction left unmatched. The germline V gene encodes CDR1 SGHRS and CDR2 YFSETQ. This CDR3 has 16 amino acids.

The CDR3 loop is CASTLGTTGEKLFF. The CDR3, as DNA: TGCGCCAGCACCCTCGGGACGACCGGTGAAAAACTGTTTTTT. The gene calls are TRBV5-1 and TRBJ1-4; possibly TRBD1 for D (5 bases). V was pared by 6 bases and J by 7 bases, with 16 bases between. The CDR3 loop spans 14 amino acids. Germline V CDR1 and CDR2: SGHRS, YFSETQ. Filled out from reference TRBV5-1 and TRBJ1-4, the complete variable domain reads KAGVTQTPRYLIKTRGQQVTLSCSPISGHRSVSWYQQTPGQGLQFLFEYFSETQRNKGNFPGRFSGRQFSNSRSEMNVSTLELGDSALYLCASTLGTTGEKLFFGSGTQLSVL.

Many counts were recorded for this clonotype. The V call is TRBV7-6, the J call TRBJ2-7; 9 positions match TRBD2. The germline V gene encodes CDR1 SGHVS and CDR2 FNYEAQ. The CDR3 extends over 17 amino acids. Trimming cost V 1 base and J 1 base; bases outside gene matches: 8. CDR3 DNA sequence: TGTGCCAGCAGCTTAGTCCTAGCGGGGAATCCGTCCTACGAGCAGTACTTC. Its protein is CASSLVLAGNPSYEQYF.

The rearrangement links TRBV11-2 to TRBJ2-3; a weak D match, TRBD2 (5 bases). CDR3 length: 16 residues. Germline V gene sequence: CDR1 SGHAT, CDR2 FQNNGV. Trimming stripped 2 bases from V and 6 bases from J, with 18 bases between. This CDR3 is CASSLTRRAPVDTQYF. The CDR3 DNA follows: TGTGCCAGCAGCTTAACTCGGCGGGCGCCCGTGGATACGCAGTATTTT.

In this sample, this clonotype turned up a few times. The chain links TRBV9 to TRBJ2-3; the D call may be TRBD1 or TRBD2 (5 bases each). Germline V lookup: CDR1 SGDLS, CDR2 YYNGEE. The CDR3 contains 15 residues. V was trimmed by 3 bases and J by 4 bases, leaving 15 bases between them. In DNA, the CDR3 is TGTGCCAGCAGCGCCATCCGGGACGCACCAGATACGCAGTATTTT. It translates to CASSAIRDAPDTQYF.

The genes are TRBV20-1 and TRBJ1-5; weak D call: TRBD1 (6 bases). This CDR3 contains 13 residues. Germline CDR1 and CDR2: DFQATT and SNEGSKA (reference sequence). V dropped 6 bases and J dropped 5 bases, with 14 bases sitting between them. In nucleotides, the CDR3 is TGCAGTGCGCGAACAGGGTACGATCAGCCCCAGCATTTT. The encoded protein is CSARTGYDQPQHF.

V usage is TRBV4-1 and J usage is TRBJ2-3, with 8 bases that match TRBD2. CDR3 length equals 16 residues. Trimming took 2 bases from V and 1 from J; bases not matched to a gene: 5. CDR1 MGHRA and CDR2 YSYEKL come from the germline V gene. The CDR3 here is CASSQIRSGGTDTQYF. The CDR3 bases are TGCGCCAGCAGCCAAATTCGTAGCGGGGGCACAGATACGCAGTATTTT.

A word on this clonotype: This may be a read error, as it is one base from a much larger clone. The chain carries TRBV6-5 and TRBJ1-5; possibly TRBD1 for D (6 bases). This CDR3 has 15 residues. Germline V gene lookup returns CDR1 MNHEY and CDR2 SVGAGI. The CDR3 loop is CASSYNRAGNQPQQF. CDR3 bases: TGTGCCAGCAGTTACAACAGGGCAGGCAATCAGCCCCAGCAGTTT.

The rearrangement joins TRBV7-6 to TRBJ1-1; a weak D match, TRBD1 (5 bases). Trimming pared 1 base from V and 0 bases from J, leaving 9 bases between. This CDR3 has 15 amino acids. CDR1 SGHVS and CDR2 FNYEAQ come from the germline V gene. CDR3 nucleotide sequence: TGTGCCAGCAGCTTAGGGACACACCTGAACACTGAAGCTTTCTTT. It yields the protein CASSLGTHLNTEAFF.

The rearrangement uses TRBV6-5 and TRBJ1-2; TRBD1 might be the D (6 bases). The CDR3 has 17 residues. Trimming left V 7 bases short and J 3 bases short, with 24 bases between. Germline V gene data show CDR1 as MNHEY and CDR2 as SVGAGI. CDR3 amino acids: CASIPGQYGTRDYGYTF. The CDR3 nucleotides are TGTGCCAGCATTCCGGGACAATACGGCACTCGCGACTATGGCTACACCTTC.

A few counts support this clonotype. The chain carries TRBV19 and TRBJ2-6; D not certain. The CDR3 contains 16 residues. V lost 3 bases and J lost 2, with 11 bases in between. Germline V gives CDR1 LNHDA, CDR2 SQIVND (reference sequence). CDR3 amino acids: CASSIFAAPGANVLTF. The CDR3 DNA reads as TGTGCCAGTAGTATCTTCGCGGCCCCTGGGGCCAACGTCCTGACTTTC. The full variable domain, completed using reference TRBV19 and TRBJ2-6, is DGGITQSPKYLFRKEGQNVTLSCEQNLNHDAMYWYRQDPGQGLRLIYYSQIVNDFQKGDIAEGYSVSREKKESFPLTVTSAQKNPTAFYLCASSIFAAPGANVLTFGAGSRLTVL.

V gene TRBV6-1 combines with J gene TRBJ1-6; tentatively, D is TRBD1 (5 bases). Looked up from germline, CDR1 is MNHNS and CDR2 is SASEGT. The length of the CDR3 is 19 residues. Trimming pared 8 bases from V and 5 bases from J, leaving 28 bases between. CDR3: CASRGIDRHRQFDNSPLHF. The CDR3 coding sequence is TGTGCCAGCCGGGGTATCGACCGGCACCGACAGTTCGATAATTCACCCCTCCACTTT.

This clonotype has a handful of counts. V and J are TRBV11-3 and TRBJ2-1, with D possibly matching TRBD2 (5 bases). Looked up from germline, CDR1 is SGHNT and CDR2 is YENEEA. Between the trimmed V and J ends, which lost 3 bases and 4 bases, there was a span of 10 bases. The CDR3 is made up of 14 amino acids. In nucleotides, the CDR3 is TGTGCCAGCAGCTTCCCTAGCCCATACAATGAGCAGTTCTTC. This translates into CASSFPSPYNEQFF.

This clonotype was recorded a few times. The J gene is TRBJ1-2, the V gene TRBV6-6; D unresolved. Germline V gives CDR1 MNHNY, CDR2 SVGAGI (reference sequence). Trimming shortened V by 0 bases and J by 0 bases, and 11 bases separated the two germline ends. The CDR3 contains 16 residues. CDR3 bases: TGTGCCAGCAGTTACTCGCTCTCCGAGCCTAACTATGGCTACACCTTC. Translating it yields CASSYSLSEPNYGYTF.

Only a few counts were recorded for this clonotype. The chain combines TRBV10-1 with TRBJ2-7; 13 bases align to TRBD2. Per germline, CDR1 WNHNN and CDR2 SYGVQD (reference sequence). The V and J ends lost 5 bases and 2 bases, in that order; junction bases with no gene match: 6. This CDR3 is built from 16 residues. The CDR3 region is CASSYLGTSGAYEQYF. The CDR3 DNA follows: TGCGCCAGCAGTTATCTCGGGACTAGCGGGGCCTACGAGCAGTACTTC.

At least ten counts were recorded for this clonotype. This rearrangement joins TRBV12-3 or TRBV12-4 to TRBJ2-1, with a possible D match to TRBD2 (6 bases). With 3 bases removed from V and 5 bases from J, the gap between germline ends came to 8 bases. CDR3 size: 13 residues. CDR3 sequence reads: CASSFGGDNEQFF. The CDR3 DNA follows: TGTGCCAGCAGTTTTGGAGGGGACAATGAGCAGTTCTTC.

This clonotype was seen at least ten times. The chain carries TRBV7-9 and TRBJ2-7; D is possibly TRBD1 (6 bases). Deletions cut 0 bases from V and 0 bases from J, with 24 bases between. Germline CDR1 is SEHNR and CDR2 is FQNEAQ (reference sequence). The CDR3 is 20 residues long. The CDR3 DNA reads TGTGCCAGCAGCTTAGCGCTGCTAGGACCGGGACAAGGGATCTCCTACGAGCAGTACTTC. As protein: CASSLALLGPGQGISYEQYF.